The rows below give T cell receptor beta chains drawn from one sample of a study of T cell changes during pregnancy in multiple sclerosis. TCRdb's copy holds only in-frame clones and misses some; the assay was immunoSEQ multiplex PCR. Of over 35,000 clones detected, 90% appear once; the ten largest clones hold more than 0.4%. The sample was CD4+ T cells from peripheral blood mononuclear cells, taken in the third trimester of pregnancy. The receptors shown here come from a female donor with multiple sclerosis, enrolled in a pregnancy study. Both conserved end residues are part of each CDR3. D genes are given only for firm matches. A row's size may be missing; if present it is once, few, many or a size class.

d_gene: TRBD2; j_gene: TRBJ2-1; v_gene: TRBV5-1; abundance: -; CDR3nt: TGCGCCAGCAGCAAGACTAGCGGGACTTCCCATGAGCAGTTCTTC; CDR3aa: CASSKTSGTSHEQFF
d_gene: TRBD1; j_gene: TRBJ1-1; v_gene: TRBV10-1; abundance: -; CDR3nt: TGCGCCAGCAGTGGGGGGACAGGGAAGACTGAAGCTTTCTTT; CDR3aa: CASSGGTGKTEAFF
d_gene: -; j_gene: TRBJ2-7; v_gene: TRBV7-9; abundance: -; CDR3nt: TGTGCCAGCAGCTTGGCGGGACCCTCCTACGAGCAGTACTTC; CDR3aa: CASSLAGPSYEQYF
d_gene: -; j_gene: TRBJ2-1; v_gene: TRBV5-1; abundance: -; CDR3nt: TGCGCCAGCAGCTTGGCGGGACTGGCGGGGTACAATGAGCAGTTCTTC; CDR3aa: CASSLAGLAGYNEQFF
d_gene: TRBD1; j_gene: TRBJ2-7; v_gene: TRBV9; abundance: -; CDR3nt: TGTGCCAGCAGCGCACCTCCCCCGACAGGGAGCCACGAGCAGTACTTC; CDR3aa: CASSAPPPTGSHEQYF
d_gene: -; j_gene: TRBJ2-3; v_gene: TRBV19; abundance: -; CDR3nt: TGTGCCAGTAGGCCCACCGGGACAGATACGCAGTATTTT; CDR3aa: CASRPTGTDTQYF
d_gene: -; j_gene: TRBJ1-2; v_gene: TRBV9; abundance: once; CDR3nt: TGTGCCAGCAGCGTAGCTCAAGGGGCAGGGGATGGCTACACCTTC; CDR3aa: CASSVAQGAGDGYTF
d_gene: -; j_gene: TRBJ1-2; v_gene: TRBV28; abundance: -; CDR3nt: TGTGCCAGCAGTTCCGGGGGGACCTATGGCTACACCTTC; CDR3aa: CASSSGGTYGYTF
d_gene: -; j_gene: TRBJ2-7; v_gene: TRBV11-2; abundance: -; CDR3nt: TGTGCCAGCAGCTTAGGTGCAGGGCTTTCCTACGAGCAGTACTTC; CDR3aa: CASSLGAGLSYEQYF
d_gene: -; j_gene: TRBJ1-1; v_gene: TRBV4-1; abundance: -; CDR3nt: TGCGCCAGCAGCCAAGAGGGTCGTGGGGGGTACACTGAAGCTTTCTTT; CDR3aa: CASSQEGRGGYTEAFF
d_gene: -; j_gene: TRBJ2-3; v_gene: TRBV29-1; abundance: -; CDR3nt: TGCAGCGAGGTAACCCGAGGAGATACGCAGTATTTT; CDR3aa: CSEVTRGDTQYF
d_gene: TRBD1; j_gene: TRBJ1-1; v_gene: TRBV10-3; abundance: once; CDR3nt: TGTGCCATAAGTACAGGGGGCTCCACTGAAGCTTTCTTT; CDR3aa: CAISTGGSTEAFF
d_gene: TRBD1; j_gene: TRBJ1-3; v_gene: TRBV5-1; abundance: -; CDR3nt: TGCGCCAGCAGCTCCCGGGACAGGGGCAACACCATATATTTT; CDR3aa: CASSSRDRGNTIYF
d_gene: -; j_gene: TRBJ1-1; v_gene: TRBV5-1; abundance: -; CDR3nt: TGCGCCAGCAGACCCCCCGGGGGGGGGCTCACTGAAGCTTTCTTT; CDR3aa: CASRPPGGGLTEAFF
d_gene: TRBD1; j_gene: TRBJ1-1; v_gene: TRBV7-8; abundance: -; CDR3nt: TGTGCCAGCAGCCTCTGGACAGGAGATGAAGCTTTCTTT; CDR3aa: CASSLWTGDEAFF
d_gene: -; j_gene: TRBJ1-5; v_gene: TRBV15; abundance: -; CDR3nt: TGTGCCACCAGCTCAAGAAGAGACATAAGCAATCAGCCCCAGCATTTT; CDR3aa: CATSSRRDISNQPQHF
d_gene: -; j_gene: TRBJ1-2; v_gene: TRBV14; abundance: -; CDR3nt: TGTGCCAGCAGCCCGACTAAATCTAACTATGGCTACACCTTC; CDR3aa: CASSPTKSNYGYTF
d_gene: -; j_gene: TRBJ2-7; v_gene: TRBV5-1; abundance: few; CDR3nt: TGCGCCAGCAGCTCAAAGCGAGGGTCAGACTACGAGCAGTACTTC; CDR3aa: CASSSKRGSDYEQYF
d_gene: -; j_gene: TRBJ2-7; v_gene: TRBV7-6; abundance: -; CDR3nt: TGTGCCAGCAGGCCGCCCAGGGGACCTTCCTACGAGCAGTACTTC; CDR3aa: CASRPPRGPSYEQYF
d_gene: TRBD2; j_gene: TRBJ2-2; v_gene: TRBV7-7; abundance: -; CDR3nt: TGTGCCAGCAGCTTTCTAGCGGGAGCAAACGGGGAGCTGTTTTTT; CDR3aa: CASSFLAGANGELFF
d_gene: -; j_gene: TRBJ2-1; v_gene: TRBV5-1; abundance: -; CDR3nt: TGCGCCAGCAGCTTAGGGAGATACAGGGGGGGGTACAATGAGCAGTTCTTC; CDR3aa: CASSLGRYRGGYNEQFF
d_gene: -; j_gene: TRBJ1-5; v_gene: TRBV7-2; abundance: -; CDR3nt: TGTGCCAGTAGCTCGGGGGGTCAGCCCCAGCATTTT; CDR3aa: CASSSGGQPQHF
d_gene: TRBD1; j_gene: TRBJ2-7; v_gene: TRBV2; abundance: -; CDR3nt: TGTGCCAGCAGTGACTCGGGACAGACCTACGAGCAGTACTTC; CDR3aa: CASSDSGQTYEQYF
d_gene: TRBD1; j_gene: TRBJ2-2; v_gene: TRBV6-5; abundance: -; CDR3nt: TGTGCCAGCAACTGGGGACAGGCGAACACCGGGGAGCTGTTTTTT; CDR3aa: CASNWGQANTGELFF
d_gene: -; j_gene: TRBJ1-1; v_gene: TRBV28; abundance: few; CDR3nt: TGTGCCAGCAGCCCTAACGGACAGATGAACACTGAAGCTTTCTTT; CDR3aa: CASSPNGQMNTEAFF
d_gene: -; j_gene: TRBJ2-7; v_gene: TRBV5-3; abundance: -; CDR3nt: TGTGCCAGGGAAGCGGCCTCCTACGAGCAGTACTTC; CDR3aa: CAREAASYEQYF
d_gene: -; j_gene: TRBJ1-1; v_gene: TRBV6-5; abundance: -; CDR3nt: TGTGCCAGCAGTCCAGGCTGGAACACTGAAGCTTTCTTT; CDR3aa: CASSPGWNTEAFF
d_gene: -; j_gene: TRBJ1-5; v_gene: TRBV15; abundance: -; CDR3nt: TGTGCCACCAGCAGAGATTGGGCCAATGATCAGCCCCAGCATTTT; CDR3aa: CATSRDWANDQPQHF
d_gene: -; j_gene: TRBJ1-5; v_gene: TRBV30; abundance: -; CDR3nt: TGTGCCTGGAGTGCTGTATTCGGGCCCCAGCATTTT; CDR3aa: CAWSAVFGPQHF
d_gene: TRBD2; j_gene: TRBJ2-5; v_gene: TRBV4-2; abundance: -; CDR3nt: TGTGCCAGCAGCCAAGCCTCCCGAGGTGGGACTAAAGAGACCCAGTACTTC; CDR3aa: CASSQASRGGTKETQYF
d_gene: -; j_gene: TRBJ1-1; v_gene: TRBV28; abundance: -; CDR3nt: TGTGCCAGCAGTTCCCCGACTGCCTCTTATGGAGCTTTCTTT; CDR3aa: CASSSPTASYGAFF
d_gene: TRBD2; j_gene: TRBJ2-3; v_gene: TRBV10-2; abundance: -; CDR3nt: TGCGCCAGCAGTCTAGCGGGAGGTAGCACAGATACGCAGTATTTT; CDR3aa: CASSLAGGSTDTQYF
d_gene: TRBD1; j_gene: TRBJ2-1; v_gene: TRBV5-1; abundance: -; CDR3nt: TGCGCCAGCTACGACAGGGGCCTGGGAAATGAGCAGTTCTTC; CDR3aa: CASYDRGLGNEQFF
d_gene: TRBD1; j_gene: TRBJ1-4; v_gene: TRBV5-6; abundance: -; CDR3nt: TGTGCCAGCAGCTTGGTGGATGGACAGGGGCGGGGAAAACTGTTTTTT; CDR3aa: CASSLVDGQGRGKLFF
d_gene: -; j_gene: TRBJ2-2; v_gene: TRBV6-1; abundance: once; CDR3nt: TGTGCCAGCATTACGGGAACGAACACCGGGGAGCTGTTTTTT; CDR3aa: CASITGTNTGELFF
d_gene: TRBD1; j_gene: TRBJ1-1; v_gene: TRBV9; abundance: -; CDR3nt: TGTGCCAGCAGCGTAGAGCGGACAGGGATTGAAGCTTTCTTT; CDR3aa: CASSVERTGIEAFF
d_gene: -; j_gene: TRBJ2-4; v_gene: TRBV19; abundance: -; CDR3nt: TGTGCCAGTAGTATAGGAAGCAGGGGTTCGGGGAAAAACATTCAGTACTTC; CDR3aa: CASSIGSRGSGKNIQYF
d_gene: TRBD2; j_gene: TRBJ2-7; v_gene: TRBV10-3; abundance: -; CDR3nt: TGTGCCATCAGCCCGACTAGCGGGCTAGACGAGCAGTACTTC; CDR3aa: CAISPTSGLDEQYF
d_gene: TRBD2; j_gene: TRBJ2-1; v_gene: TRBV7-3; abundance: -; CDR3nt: TGTGCCAGCAGCTCCACAGGACTAGTCACCTACAATGAGCAGTTCTTC; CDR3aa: CASSSTGLVTYNEQFF
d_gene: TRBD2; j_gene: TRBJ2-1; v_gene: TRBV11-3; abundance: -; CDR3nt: TGTGCCAGCAGCTTAGGACTAGCGGGGGACAATGAGCAGTTCTTC; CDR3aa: CASSLGLAGDNEQFF
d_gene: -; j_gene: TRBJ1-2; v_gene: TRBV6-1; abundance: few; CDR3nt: TGTGCCAGCAGTGAATTGGAGGGGAACTATGGCTACACCTTC; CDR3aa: CASSELEGNYGYTF
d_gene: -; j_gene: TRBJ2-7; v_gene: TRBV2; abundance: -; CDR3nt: TGTGCCAGCAGTCGGTCCTACGAGCAGTACTTC; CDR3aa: CASSRSYEQYF
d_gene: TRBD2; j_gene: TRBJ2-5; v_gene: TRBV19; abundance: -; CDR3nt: TGTGCCAGTAGTAAGACTAGCGTTTCCCAAGAGACCCAGTACTTC; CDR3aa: CASSKTSVSQETQYF
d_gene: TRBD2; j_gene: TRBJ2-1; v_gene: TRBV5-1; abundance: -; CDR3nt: TGCGCCAGCAGCTTCACTAGCGGAAGCTCCTACAATGAGCAGTTCTTC; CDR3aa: CASSFTSGSSYNEQFF
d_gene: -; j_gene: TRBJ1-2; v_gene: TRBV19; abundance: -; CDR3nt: TGTGCCGTCCTTAACTATGGCTACACCTTC; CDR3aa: CAVLNYGYTF
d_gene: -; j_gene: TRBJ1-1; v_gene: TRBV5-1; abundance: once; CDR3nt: TGCGCCAGCAGCCCCCGAGGAGGCCTTGAAGCTTTCTTT; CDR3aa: CASSPRGGLEAFF
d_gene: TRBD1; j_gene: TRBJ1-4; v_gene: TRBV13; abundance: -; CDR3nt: TGTGCCAGCAGCTTAGGCCGTACAGGGGGCGTTGAAAAACTGTTTTTT; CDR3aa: CASSLGRTGGVEKLFF
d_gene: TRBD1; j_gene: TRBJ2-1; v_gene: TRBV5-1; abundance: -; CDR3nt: TGCGCCAGCAGCTTAAGAGGCAGGGGGAAAATTGGCAATGAGCAGTTCTTC; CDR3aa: CASSLRGRGKIGNEQFF
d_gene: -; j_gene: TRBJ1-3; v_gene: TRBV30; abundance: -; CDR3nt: TGTGCCTGTTCCACAGACGGCATCTCTGGAAACACCATATATTTT; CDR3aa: CACSTDGISGNTIYF
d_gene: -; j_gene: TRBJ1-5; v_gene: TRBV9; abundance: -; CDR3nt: TGTGCCAGCGCACAGGGTAATAGCAATCAGCCCCAGCATTTT; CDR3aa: CASAQGNSNQPQHF
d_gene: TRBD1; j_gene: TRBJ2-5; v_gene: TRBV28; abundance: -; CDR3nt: TGTGCCAGCAGTCCCTCGGACAGGGGGGGACGGGAGACCCAGTACTTC; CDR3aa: CASSPSDRGGRETQYF
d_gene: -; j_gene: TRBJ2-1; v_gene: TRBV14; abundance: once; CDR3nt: TGTGCCAGCAGCCAAGAGCTGGGGCTACCCATAAATGAGCAGTTCTTC; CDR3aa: CASSQELGLPINEQFF
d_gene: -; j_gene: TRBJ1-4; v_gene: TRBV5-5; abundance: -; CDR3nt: TGTGCCAGCAGCTGGGACTGGCGAGATGAAAAACTGTTTTTT; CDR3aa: CASSWDWRDEKLFF
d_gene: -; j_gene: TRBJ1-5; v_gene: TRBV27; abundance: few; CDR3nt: TGTGCCAGCAGTTTTACCTACAGCAATCAGCCCCAGCATTTT; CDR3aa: CASSFTYSNQPQHF
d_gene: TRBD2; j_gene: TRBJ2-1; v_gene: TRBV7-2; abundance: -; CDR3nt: TGTGCCAGCAGCTACCCAGCGGGAGGGCACAATGAGCAGTTCTTC; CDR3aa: CASSYPAGGHNEQFF
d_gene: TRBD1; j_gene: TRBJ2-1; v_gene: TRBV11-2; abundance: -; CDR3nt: TGTGCCAGCAGCCCTCGAACCGGGACAGTATTGAACAATGAGCAGTTCTTC; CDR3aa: CASSPRTGTVLNNEQFF
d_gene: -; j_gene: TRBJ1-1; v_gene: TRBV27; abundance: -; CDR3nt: TGTGCCAGCAGCCGCACAAGGGGGTCTGAAGCTTTCTTT; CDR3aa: CASSRTRGSEAFF
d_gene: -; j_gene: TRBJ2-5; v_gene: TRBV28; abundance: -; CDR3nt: TGTGCTACCATGTATCCAGGGTCGGAGACCCAGTACTTC; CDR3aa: CATMYPGSETQYF
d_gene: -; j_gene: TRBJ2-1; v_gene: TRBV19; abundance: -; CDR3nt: TGTGCCAGTGGACAGGGAGGGGCCTCGTGGCACAATGAGCAGTTCTTC; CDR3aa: CASGQGGASWHNEQFF
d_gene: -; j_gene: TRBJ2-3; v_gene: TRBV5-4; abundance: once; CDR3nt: TGTGCCAGCAGCTTCCGGAGTATGAGTTCAGATACGCAGTATTTT; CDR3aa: CASSFRSMSSDTQYF